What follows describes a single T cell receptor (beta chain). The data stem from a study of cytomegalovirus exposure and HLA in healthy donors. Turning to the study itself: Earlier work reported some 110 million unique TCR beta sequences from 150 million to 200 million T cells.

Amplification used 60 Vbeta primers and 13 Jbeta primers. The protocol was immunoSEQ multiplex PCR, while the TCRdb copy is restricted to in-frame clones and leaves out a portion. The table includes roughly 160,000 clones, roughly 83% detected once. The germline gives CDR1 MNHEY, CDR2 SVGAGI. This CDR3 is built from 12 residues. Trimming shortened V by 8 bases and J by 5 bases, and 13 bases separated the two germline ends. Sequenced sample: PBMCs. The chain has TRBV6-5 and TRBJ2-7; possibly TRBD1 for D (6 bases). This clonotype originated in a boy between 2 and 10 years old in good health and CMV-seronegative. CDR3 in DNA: TGTGCCAGCGGATACAGGGCAAACGAGCAGTACTTC. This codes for CASGYRANEQYF.